This T cell receptor (beta chain) appears in the sequencing data of a study of cytotoxic CD8 clonotypes in ibrutinib-treated CLL. The wider study: Each sample contained, on average, about 250,000 productive templates and 75,000 to 95,000 productive rearrangements. Study conclusions and caveats: Age-matched healthy donor levels were exceeded by baseline clonality, which tracked circulating CD8+ T-cell counts. Sustained-remission patients were sampled at different times than progressing patients were.

Cryopreserved PBMCs yielded about 2 micrograms of genomic DNA for TCR beta libraries. Note on this clone: Antigen: not known.

Profiling relied on immunoSEQ multiplex PCR, and the TCRdb table lists in-frame clones only, not all of them. The sample has 150,000 or so clones, about four fifths seen once; the top ten hold about 2.1%. The CDR3 contains 17 residues. The source is a human donor with chronic lymphocytic leukemia. The chain uses TRBV21-1 and TRBJ2-2; TRBD2 was called by the table and not checked on the DNA. TRBV21-1 is an annotated pseudogene. The sequenced sample was PBMCs, obtained after 12 months of ibrutinib treatment. The CDR3 nucleotides read TGTGCCAGCAGCAAATCGATGGCGGGCCAGAACACCGGGGAGCTGTTTTTT. It encodes CASSKSMAGQNTGELFF.